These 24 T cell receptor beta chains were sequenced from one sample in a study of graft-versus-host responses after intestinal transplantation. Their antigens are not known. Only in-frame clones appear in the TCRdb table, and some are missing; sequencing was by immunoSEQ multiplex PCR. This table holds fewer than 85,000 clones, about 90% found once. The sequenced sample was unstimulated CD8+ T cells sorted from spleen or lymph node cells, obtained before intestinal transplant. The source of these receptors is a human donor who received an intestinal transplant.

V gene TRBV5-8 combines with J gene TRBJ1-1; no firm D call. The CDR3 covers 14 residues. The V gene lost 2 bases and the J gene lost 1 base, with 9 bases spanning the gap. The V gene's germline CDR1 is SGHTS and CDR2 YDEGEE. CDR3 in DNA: TGTGCCAGCAGCTTTACCGGGTCGAACACTGAAGCTTTCTTT. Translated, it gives CASSFTGSNTEAFF.

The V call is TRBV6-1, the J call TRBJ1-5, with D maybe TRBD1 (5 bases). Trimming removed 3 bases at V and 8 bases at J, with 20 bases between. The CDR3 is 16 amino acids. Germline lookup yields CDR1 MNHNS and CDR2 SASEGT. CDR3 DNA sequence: TGTGCCAGCAGTGATCTCTTGGTCAGGGAAATGGAGCCCCAGCATTTT. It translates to CASSDLLVREMEPQHF.

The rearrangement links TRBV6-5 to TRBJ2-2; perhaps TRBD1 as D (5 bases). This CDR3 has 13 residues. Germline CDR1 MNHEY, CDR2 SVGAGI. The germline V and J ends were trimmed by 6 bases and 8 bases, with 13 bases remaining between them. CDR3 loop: CASRPDWTGELFF. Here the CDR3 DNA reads TGTGCCAGCAGACCCGATTGGACAGGGGAGCTGTTTTTT.

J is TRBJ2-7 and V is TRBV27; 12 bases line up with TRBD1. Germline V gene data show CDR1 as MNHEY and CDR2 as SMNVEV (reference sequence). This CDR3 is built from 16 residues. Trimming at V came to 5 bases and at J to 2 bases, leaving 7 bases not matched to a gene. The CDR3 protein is CASSITGQGATYEQYF. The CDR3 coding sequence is TGTGCCAGCAGTATTACGGGACAGGGGGCTACCTACGAGCAGTACTTC.

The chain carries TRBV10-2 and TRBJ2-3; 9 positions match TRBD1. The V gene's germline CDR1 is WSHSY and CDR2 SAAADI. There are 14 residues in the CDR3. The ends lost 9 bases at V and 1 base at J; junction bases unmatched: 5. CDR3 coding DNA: TGCGCCAGTGACAGGGGGAACCGCACAGATACGCAGTATTTT. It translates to CASDRGNRTDTQYF.

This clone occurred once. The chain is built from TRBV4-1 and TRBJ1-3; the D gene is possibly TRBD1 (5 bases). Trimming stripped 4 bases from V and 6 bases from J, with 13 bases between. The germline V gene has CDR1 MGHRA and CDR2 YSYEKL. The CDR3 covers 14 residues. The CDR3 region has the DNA TGCGCCAGCAGCCTGGGAGGAGGGGAAAACACCATATATTTT. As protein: CASSLGGGENTIYF.

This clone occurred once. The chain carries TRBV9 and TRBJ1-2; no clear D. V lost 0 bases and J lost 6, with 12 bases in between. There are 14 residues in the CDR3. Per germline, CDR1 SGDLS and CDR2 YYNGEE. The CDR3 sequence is CASSVGRRRDGYTF. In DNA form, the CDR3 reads TGTGCCAGCAGCGTAGGGCGGAGGAGGGATGGCTACACCTTC.

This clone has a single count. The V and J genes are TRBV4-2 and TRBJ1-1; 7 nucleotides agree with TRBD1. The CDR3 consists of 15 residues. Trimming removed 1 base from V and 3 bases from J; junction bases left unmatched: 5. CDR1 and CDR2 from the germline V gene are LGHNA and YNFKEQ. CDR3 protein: CASSQAGDRDTEAFF. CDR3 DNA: TGTGCCAGCAGCCAAGCCGGCGACAGGGACACTGAAGCTTTCTTT.

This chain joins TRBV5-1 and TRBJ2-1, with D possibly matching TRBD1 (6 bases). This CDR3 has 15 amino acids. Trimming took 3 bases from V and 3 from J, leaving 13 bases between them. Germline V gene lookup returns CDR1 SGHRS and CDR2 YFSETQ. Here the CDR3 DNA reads TGCGCCAGCAGCTGGGGGCGGTATCACTACAATGAGCAGTTCTTC. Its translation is CASSWGRYHYNEQFF.

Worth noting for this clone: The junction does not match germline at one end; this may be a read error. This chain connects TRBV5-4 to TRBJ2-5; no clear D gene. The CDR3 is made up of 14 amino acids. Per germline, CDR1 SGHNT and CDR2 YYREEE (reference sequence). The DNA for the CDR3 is TGTGCCAGCAGTTCCGGAGAGCACGAAGAGATCCAGTACTTC. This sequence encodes CASSSGEHEEIQYF.

In DNA, the CDR3 is TGTGCCAGCAGCCCTCATAGGGGGAAGGGTTCCTACGAGCAGTACTTC. It encodes CASSPHRGKGSYEQYF. The V call is TRBV28, the J call TRBJ2-7; tentatively, D is TRBD1 (6 bases). Germline CDR1 reads MDHEN; CDR2 reads SYDVKM. V lost 6 bases, J lost 1 base, and 19 bases lay in between. CDR3 size: 16 residues.

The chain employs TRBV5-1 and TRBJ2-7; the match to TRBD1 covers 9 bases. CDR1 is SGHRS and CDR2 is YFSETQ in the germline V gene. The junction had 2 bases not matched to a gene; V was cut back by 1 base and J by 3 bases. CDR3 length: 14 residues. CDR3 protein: CASSLRGQGYEQYF. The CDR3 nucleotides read TGCGCCAGCAGCTTGAGGGGACAGGGCTACGAGCAGTACTTC.

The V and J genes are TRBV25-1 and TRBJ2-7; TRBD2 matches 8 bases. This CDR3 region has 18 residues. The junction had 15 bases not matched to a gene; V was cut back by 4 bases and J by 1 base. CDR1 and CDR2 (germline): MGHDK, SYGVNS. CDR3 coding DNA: TGTGCCAGCAGTGTCACGGGGGGGGTCCTGAGCGGGTCCTACGAGCAGTACTTC. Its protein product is CASSVTGGVLSGSYEQYF.

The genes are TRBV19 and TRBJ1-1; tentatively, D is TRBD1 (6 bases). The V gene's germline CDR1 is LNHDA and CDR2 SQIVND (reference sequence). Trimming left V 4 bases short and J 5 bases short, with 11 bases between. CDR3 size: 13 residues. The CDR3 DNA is TGTGCCAGTAGTACACGGACAGCAACTGAAGCTTTCTTT. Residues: CASSTRTATEAFF.

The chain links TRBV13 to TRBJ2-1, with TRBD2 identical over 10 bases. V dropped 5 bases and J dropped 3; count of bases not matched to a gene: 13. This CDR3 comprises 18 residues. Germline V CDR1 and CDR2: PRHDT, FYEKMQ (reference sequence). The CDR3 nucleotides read TGTGCCAGCAGCCAAGCGGGGGGGCCACTGGCGGGCTACAATGAGCAGTTCTTC. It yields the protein CASSQAGGPLAGYNEQFF. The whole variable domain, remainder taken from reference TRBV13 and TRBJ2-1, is AAGVIQSPRHLIKEKRETATLKCYPIPRHDTVYWYQQGPGQDPQFLISFYEKMQSDKGSIPDRFSAQQFSDYHSELNMSSLELGDSALYFCASSQAGGPLAGYNEQFFGPGTRLTVL.

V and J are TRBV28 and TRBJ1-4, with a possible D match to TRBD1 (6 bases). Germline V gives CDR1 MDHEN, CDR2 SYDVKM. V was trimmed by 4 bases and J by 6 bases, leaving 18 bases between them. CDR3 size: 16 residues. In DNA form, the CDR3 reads TGTGCCAGCAGTTACCACCCCAGGGAGGGGGATGAAAAACTGTTTTTT. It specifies CASSYHPREGDEKLFF.

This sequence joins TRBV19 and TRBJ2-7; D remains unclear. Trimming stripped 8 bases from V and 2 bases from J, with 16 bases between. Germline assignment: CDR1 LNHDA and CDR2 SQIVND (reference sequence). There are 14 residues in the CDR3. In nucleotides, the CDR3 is TGTGCCAGTCGCGATATACAGAAAACCTACGAGCAGTACTTC. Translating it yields CASRDIQKTYEQYF.

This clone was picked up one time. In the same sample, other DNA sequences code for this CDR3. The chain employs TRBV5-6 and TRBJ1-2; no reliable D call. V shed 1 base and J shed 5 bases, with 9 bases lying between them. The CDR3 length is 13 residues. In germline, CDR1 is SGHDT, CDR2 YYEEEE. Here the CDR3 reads CASSLLLAYGYTF. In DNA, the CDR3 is TGTGCCAGCAGCTTGTTGTTAGCATATGGCTACACCTTC.

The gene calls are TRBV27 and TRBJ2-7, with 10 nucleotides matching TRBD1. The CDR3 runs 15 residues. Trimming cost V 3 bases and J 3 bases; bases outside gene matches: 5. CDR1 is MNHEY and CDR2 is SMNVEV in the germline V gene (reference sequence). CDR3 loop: CASSLGTGAVYEQYF. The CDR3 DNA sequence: TGTGCCAGCAGTTTGGGGACAGGGGCCGTCTACGAGCAGTACTTC.

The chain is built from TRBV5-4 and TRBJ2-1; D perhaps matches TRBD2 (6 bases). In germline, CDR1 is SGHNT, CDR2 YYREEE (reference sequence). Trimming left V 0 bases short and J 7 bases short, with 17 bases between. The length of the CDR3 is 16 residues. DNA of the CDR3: TGTGCCAGCAGCTTGGGTGGAGGGACCCATAGAAATGAGCAGTTCTTC. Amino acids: CASSLGGGTHRNEQFF.

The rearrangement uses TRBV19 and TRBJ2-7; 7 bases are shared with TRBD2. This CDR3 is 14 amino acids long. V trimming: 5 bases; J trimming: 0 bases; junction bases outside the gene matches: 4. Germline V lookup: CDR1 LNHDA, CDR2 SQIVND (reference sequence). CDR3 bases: TGTGCCAGTAGTCACGGGGGGAGCTCCTACGAGCAGTACTTC. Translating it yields CASSHGGSSYEQYF. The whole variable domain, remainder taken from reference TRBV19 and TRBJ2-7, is DGGITQSPKYLFRKEGQNVTLSCEQNLNHDAMYWYRQDPGQGLRLIYYSQIVNDFQKGDIAEGYSVSREKKESFPLTVTSAQKNPTAFYLCASSHGGSSYEQYFGPGTRLTVT.

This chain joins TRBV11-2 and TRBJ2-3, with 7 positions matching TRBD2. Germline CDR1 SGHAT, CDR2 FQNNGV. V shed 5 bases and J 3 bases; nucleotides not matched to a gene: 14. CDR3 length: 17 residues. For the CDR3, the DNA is TGTGCCAGCAGCCCGACCTGGAGGCGGGAGTGGACAGATACGCAGTATTTT. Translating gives CASSPTWRREWTDTQYF.

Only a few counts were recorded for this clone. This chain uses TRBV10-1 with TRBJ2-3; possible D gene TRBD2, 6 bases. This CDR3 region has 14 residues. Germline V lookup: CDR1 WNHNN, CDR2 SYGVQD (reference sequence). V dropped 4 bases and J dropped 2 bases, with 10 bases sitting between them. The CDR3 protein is CASSAAGYTDTQYF. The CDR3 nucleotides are TGCGCCAGCAGTGCGGCGGGATACACAGATACGCAGTATTTT.

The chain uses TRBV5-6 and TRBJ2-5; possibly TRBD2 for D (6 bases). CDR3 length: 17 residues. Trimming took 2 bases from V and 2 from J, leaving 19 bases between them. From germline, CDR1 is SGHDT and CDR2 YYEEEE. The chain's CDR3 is CASSFWGVIWDQETQYF. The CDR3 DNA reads TGTGCCAGCAGCTTCTGGGGGGTGATTTGGGATCAAGAGACCCAGTACTTC.